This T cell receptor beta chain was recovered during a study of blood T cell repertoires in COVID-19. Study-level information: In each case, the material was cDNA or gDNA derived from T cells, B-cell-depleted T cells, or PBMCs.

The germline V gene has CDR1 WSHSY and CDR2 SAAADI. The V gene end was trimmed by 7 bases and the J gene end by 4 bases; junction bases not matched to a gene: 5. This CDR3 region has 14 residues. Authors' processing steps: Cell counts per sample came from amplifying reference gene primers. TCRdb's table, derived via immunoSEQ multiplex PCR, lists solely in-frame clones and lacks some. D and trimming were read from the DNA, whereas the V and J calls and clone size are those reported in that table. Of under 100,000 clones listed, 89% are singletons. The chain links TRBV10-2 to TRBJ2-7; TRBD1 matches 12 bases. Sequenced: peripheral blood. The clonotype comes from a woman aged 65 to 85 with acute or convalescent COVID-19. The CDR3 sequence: CASKMGQGAYEQYV. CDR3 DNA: TGCGCCAGCAAGATGGGACAGGGGGCTTACGAGCAGTACGTC.